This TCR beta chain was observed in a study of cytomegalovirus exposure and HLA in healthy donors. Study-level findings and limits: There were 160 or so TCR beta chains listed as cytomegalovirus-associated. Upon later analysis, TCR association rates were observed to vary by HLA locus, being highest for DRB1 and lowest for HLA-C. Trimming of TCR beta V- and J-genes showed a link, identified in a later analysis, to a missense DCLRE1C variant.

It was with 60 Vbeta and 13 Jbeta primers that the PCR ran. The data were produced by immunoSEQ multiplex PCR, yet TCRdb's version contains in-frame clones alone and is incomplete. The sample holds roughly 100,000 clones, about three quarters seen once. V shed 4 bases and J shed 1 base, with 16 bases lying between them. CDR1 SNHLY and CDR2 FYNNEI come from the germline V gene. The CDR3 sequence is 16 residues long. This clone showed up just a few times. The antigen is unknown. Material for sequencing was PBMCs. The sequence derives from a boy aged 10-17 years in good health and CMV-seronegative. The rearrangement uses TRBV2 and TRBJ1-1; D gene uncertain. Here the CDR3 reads CASSVGERLWNTEAFF. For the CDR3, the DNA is TGTGCCAGCAGTGTTGGGGAGAGACTCTGGAACACTGAAGCTTTCTTT.